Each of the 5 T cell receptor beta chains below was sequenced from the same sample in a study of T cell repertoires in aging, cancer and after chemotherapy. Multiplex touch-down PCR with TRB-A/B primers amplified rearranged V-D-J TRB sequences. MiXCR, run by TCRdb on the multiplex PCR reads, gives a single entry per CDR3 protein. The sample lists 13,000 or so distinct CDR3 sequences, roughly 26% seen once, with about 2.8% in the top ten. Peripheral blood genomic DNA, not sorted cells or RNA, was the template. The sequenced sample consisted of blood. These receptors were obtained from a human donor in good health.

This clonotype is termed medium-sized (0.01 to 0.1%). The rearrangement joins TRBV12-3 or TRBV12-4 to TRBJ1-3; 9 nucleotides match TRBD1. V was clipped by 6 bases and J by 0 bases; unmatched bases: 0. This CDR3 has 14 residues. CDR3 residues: CASRGQGSGNTIYF. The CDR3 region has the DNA TGTGCCAGCAGGGGACAGGGCTCTGGAAACACCATATATTTT.

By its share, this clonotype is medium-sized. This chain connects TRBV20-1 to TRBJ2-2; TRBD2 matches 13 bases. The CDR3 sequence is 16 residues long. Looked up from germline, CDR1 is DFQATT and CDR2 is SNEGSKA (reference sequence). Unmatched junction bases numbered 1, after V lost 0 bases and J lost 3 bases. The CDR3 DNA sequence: TGCAGTGCTAGAGACGGGACTAGCGGGGACACCGGGGAGCTGTTTTTT. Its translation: CSARDGTSGDTGELFF.

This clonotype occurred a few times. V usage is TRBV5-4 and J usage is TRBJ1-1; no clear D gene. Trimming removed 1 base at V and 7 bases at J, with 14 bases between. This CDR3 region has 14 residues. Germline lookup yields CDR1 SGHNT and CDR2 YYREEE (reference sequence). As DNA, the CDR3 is TGTGCCAGCAGCTTGAACGGGATGCTCGTTGAAGCTTTCTTT. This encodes CASSLNGMLVEAFF. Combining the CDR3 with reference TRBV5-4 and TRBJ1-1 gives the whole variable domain ETGVTQSPTHLIKTRGQQVTLRCSSQSGHNTVSWYQQALGQGPQFIFQYYREEENGRGNFPPRFSGLQFPNYSSELNVNALELDDSALYLCASSLNGMLVEAFFGQGTRLTVV.

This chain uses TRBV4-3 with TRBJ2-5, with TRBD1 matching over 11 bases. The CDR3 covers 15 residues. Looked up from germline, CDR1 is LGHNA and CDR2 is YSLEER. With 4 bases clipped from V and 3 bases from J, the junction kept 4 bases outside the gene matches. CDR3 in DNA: TGCGCCAGCAGCCCGGACAGGGGGCGCGAAGAGACCCAGTACTTC. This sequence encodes CASSPDRGREETQYF.

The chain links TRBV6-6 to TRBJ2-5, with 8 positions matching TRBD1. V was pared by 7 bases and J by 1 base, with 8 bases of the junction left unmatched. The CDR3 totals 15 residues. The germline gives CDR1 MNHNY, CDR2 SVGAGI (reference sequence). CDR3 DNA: TGTGCCAGCATTTCAACCGGGACAGGCCAAGAGACCCAGTACTTC. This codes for CASISTGTGQETQYF.